This T cell receptor beta chain was retrieved from a study of blood T cell repertoires in COVID-19. Study information: Whether acute or convalescent, the COVID-19 samples came from the United States, Italy and Spain.

Repertoires were generated with immunoSEQ multiplex PCR, while TCRdb's copy carries only in-frame clones and drops some. Of tens of thousands of clones in the sample, nearly 85% were seen once. The germline gives CDR1 GTSNPN, CDR2 SVGIG (reference sequence). V was cut by 3 bases and J by 4 bases, with 10 bases left in between. CDR3 size: 13 residues. The chain has TRBV30 and TRBJ1-5; a possible D gene is TRBD1 (5 bases). Sequencing used peripheral blood. The clonotype comes from a woman at least 80 years old with acute or convalescent COVID-19. CDR3 bases: TGTGCCTGGAGCGAATCAGGGAATCAGCCCCAGCATTTT. Translating gives CAWSESGNQPQHF.